These T cell receptor beta chains were read from a single sample in a study of T cell changes during pregnancy in multiple sclerosis. TCRdb's copy holds only in-frame clones and misses some; the assay was immunoSEQ multiplex PCR. The sample lists about 76,000 clones; around 94% were seen once. The sample in question was peripheral blood, obtained in the third trimester of pregnancy. These receptors came from a female donor with multiple sclerosis, enrolled in a pregnancy study. Each CDR3 is given with its conserved first and last residue. A D gene is named only where the DNA matches it firmly. Some rows have no size entry. The others give once, few or many, or a class for an expanded clone.

d_gene	v_gene	j_gene	abundance	CDR3nt	CDR3aa
TRBD1	TRBV19	TRBJ1-2	.	TGTGCCAGTAGTATCCCGGGACAGGGTAACTATGGCTACACCTTC	CASSIPGQGNYGYTF
.	TRBV6-1	TRBJ1-2	.	TGTGCCAGCAGTGAGGGACACAAGACTGGCGGCTACACCTTC	CASSEGHKTGGYTF
.	TRBV7-3	TRBJ1-1	.	TGTGCCAGCAGCTTAAGGGGAGCCGGCGGCACTGAAGCTTTCTTT	CASSLRGAGGTEAFF
.	TRBV20-1	TRBJ2-3	.	TGCAGTGTTTCGCGAACAGATACGCAGTATTTT	CSVSRTDTQYF
.	TRBV7-2	TRBJ1-2	.	TGTGCCAGCAGCTTAGACAGGGTCGGGGGCTACACCTTC	CASSLDRVGGYTF
.	TRBV6-1	TRBJ1-5	.	TGTGCCAGCAGTGAAGCCAATAATCAGCCCCAGCATTTT	CASSEANNQPQHF
TRBD2	TRBV7-6	TRBJ2-1	.	TGTGCCAGCAGCTTAGAGGGACTAGTCGATGAGCAGTTCTTC	CASSLEGLVDEQFF
.	TRBV7-7	TRBJ2-2	once	TGTGCCAGCAGCCTCTCTGTAGCGGCCGGGGAGCTGTTTTTT	CASSLSVAAGELFF
TRBD1	TRBV5-1	TRBJ2-7	.	TGCGCCAGCAGCTTGGTGGGTGTGGCAGGGGGCTCCTACGAGCAGTACTTC	CASSLVGVAGGSYEQYF
TRBD1	TRBV10-3	TRBJ2-7	.	TGTGCCATCAGTGACCTCGGGACAGGGAAGTACGAGCAGTACTTC	CAISDLGTGKYEQYF
.	TRBV4-1	TRBJ1-1	.	TGCGCCAGCAGCCAAGACTTGACTCTTCCTGGAGGAGCTTTCTTT	CASSQDLTLPGGAFF
.	TRBV11-3	TRBJ2-7	once	TGTGCCAGCAGCGTCCAACAGGCGGGGGAGCAGTACTTC	CASSVQQAGEQYF
TRBD1	TRBV6-4	TRBJ1-2	.	TGTGCCAGCACACTTCGACCCCAGGGGGCCCCCTATGGCTACACCTTC	CASTLRPQGAPYGYTF
TRBD2	TRBV6-5	TRBJ2-3	.	TGTGCCAGCAGTTACCTAGCGGGGGCCAGCACAGATACGCAGTATTTT	CASSYLAGASTDTQYF
.	TRBV15	TRBJ2-7	.	TGTGCCACCAGCAGAGGCGAGCCGGGAGACGCGCAGTACTTC	CATSRGEPGDAQYF
.	TRBV19	TRBJ1-4	.	TGTGCCAGTAGTCAGGGATCCGGAAGGGAAAAACTGTTTTTT	CASSQGSGREKLFF
TRBD1	TRBV29-1	TRBJ2-4	.	TGCAGCGTTGGCCTGGGGACAGGGGGCCTCGGAAACATTCAGTACTTC	CSVGLGTGGLGNIQYF
.	TRBV19	TRBJ2-5	.	TGTGCCAGTAGTATGGAGGAGACCCAGTACTTC	CASSMEETQYF
TRBD1	TRBV7-2	TRBJ2-7	once	TGTGCCAGCAGCAAAACCGGGACAGGCTCCTACGAGCAGTACTTC	CASSKTGTGSYEQYF
.	TRBV5-4	TRBJ1-2	.	TGTGCCAGCAGCTTGGTCCAGGGGATGGATGGCTACACCTTC	CASSLVQGMDGYTF
.	TRBV27	TRBJ1-5	once	TGTGCCAGCTCCATTCTAGGAGGCGGGCAGCCCCAGCATTTT	CASSILGGGQPQHF
.	TRBV11-3	TRBJ1-1	.	TGTGCCAGCAGCTTATCGGCAGGGACTGAAGCTTTCTTT	CASSLSAGTEAFF
TRBD2	TRBV6-4	TRBJ2-7	.	TGTGCCAGCAGCCCGTCACTAGCGGGGACCTACGAGCAGTACTTC	CASSPSLAGTYEQYF
.	TRBV7-8	TRBJ1-5	.	TGTGCCAGCAGCTTACACAGGAATAGCAATCAGCCCCAGCATTTT	CASSLHRNSNQPQHF
TRBD1	TRBV19	TRBJ2-2	.	TGTGCCACCGGGGACAGGAACACCGGGGAGCTGTTTTTT	CATGDRNTGELFF
.	TRBV4-1	TRBJ2-3	.	TGCGCCAGCAGCCAACGACAGTTTAGCACAGATACGCAGTATTTT	CASSQRQFSTDTQYF
.	TRBV5-5	TRBJ2-5	.	TGTGCCAGCAGCTGGAGGGCCTCGGGGGGCAATATGGGAGAGACCCAGTACTTC	CASSWRASGGNMGETQYF
.	TRBV27	TRBJ2-7	.	TGTGCCAGCAGTTTAAGGAGCGGATCCTACGAGCAGTACTTC	CASSLRSGSYEQYF
TRBD1	TRBV6-1	TRBJ1-2	.	TGTGCCAGCAACGGAGGGGGCGGAAACGACTATGGCTACACCTTC	CASNGGGGNDYGYTF
TRBD1	TRBV5-8	TRBJ1-5	.	TGTGCCAGCAGCCGGTCGACAGGGAATAGCAATCAGCCCCAGCATTTT	CASSRSTGNSNQPQHF
.	TRBV5-6	TRBJ1-5	.	TGTGCCAGCAGCTTGTTACAGGGAGCAAATCAGCCCCAGCATTTT	CASSLLQGANQPQHF
.	TRBV2	TRBJ1-1	.	TGTGCCAGCAGGGCTGACAGTAACACTGAAGCTTTCTTT	CASRADSNTEAFF
.	TRBV5-5	TRBJ1-4	once	TGTGCCAGCAGCTTGGGGGAGGACGCGTCGGGTAATGAAAAACTGTTTTTT	CASSLGEDASGNEKLFF
TRBD2	TRBV9	TRBJ2-5	once	TGTGCCAGCAGCGCCTTAGCCGGGACTAGCGGGGGTGGGACCCAGTACTTC	CASSALAGTSGGGTQYF
TRBD1	TRBV6-5	TRBJ1-1	.	TGTGCCAGCCATCCGACGAACAGGGGCCGAGAAGCTTTCTTT	CASHPTNRGREAFF
TRBD2	TRBV7-2	TRBJ2-3	.	TGTGCCAGCAGCTTAAGCGGTAGCGGGGCACTTACGCAGTATTTT	CASSLSGSGALTQYF
.	TRBV6-5	TRBJ1-3	.	TGTGCCAGCAGTTACTACCGGTCCTCTGGAAACACCATATATTTT	CASSYYRSSGNTIYF
.	TRBV27	TRBJ1-2	.	TGTGCCAGCAGTTTCCGCGCTAACTATGGCTACACCTTC	CASSFRANYGYTF
TRBD1	TRBV6-4	TRBJ2-2	once	TGTGCCAGCAGTAGGGACAGAGGTCGGGCCGGGGAGCTGTTTTTT	CASSRDRGRAGELFF